The rows below give T cell receptor beta chains drawn from one sample of a study of T cells in Graves' hyperthyroidism and ophthalmopathy. TCRdb fed the multiplex PCR reads into MiXCR, producing one record per CDR3 protein. This sample has a few hundred thousand distinct CDR3 sequences, with around 42% found just once. The sequenced material came from peripheral blood or thyroid tissue (not recorded which). These receptor sequences come from a woman younger than 30 with Graves' hyperthyroidism. The CDR3 runs from the conserved cysteine through the conserved F or W.

v_call: TRBV12-3/TRBV12-4
cdr3_aa: CASSGLENEQSF

v_call: TRBV10-2
cdr3_aa: CASSEGHRYTF

v_call: TRBV7-3
cdr3_aa: CASSLQGSASPLHF

v_call: TRBV7-9
cdr3_aa: CASSVLLAGYTF

v_call: TRBV2
cdr3_aa: CASSPLIRDRGYEQYF

v_call: TRBV7-9
cdr3_aa: CASRDSSTDTQYF

v_call: TRBV10-3
cdr3_aa: CAISDRGIPEAFF

v_call: TRBV20-1
cdr3_aa: CSATETQYF

v_call: TRBV29-1
cdr3_aa: CSAMDRGGGYTF

v_call: TRBV7-9
cdr3_aa: CASSLDWGVGQPQYF

v_call: TRBV7-9
cdr3_aa: CASSQPFRDRIPYEQYF

v_call: TRBV7-2
cdr3_aa: CASSLSASGRRVTGELFF

v_call: TRBV18
cdr3_aa: CASSPPGQGTEEQYF

v_call: TRBV7-9
cdr3_aa: CASSLWTGERDEQFF

v_call: TRBV20-1
cdr3_aa: CSARGGENKQPQHF

v_call: TRBV10-3
cdr3_aa: CAISPGQDQPQHF

v_call: TRBV24-1
cdr3_aa: CATSDPATGEQYF

v_call: TRBV7-9
cdr3_aa: CASTDKRAGETQYF

v_call: TRBV6-1
cdr3_aa: CASSEESRSRETQYF

v_call: TRBV19
cdr3_aa: CASSSSTGGLPGEQYF

v_call: TRBV7-2
cdr3_aa: CASSARGGYEQYF

v_call: TRBV12-3/TRBV12-4
cdr3_aa: CASRNAGQPRISGYTF

v_call: TRBV20-1
cdr3_aa: CSASRGGQETQYF

v_call: TRBV12-5
cdr3_aa: CASGLLGAGGYEQYF

v_call: TRBV10-3
cdr3_aa: CAISSGTTSVGQFF

v_call: TRBV2
cdr3_aa: CASTTDTERGYTF

v_call: TRBV11-3
cdr3_aa: CASSLDSGVDEQYF

v_call: TRBV10-3
cdr3_aa: CAISGVTGDYNEQFF

v_call: TRBV24-1
cdr3_aa: CATRGASGIGELFF

v_call: TRBV7-8
cdr3_aa: CASSLVAGYENSPLHF

v_call: TRBV30
cdr3_aa: CAWSVVWRENHRDYGYTF

v_call: TRBV12-3/TRBV12-4
cdr3_aa: CASSSPGQGYSHGYTF

v_call: TRBV2
cdr3_aa: CASSEPGQIPYEQYF

v_call: TRBV20-1
cdr3_aa: CSARDGGARYEQYF

v_call: TRBV2
cdr3_aa: CASSKDRGPQHF

v_call: TRBV24-1
cdr3_aa: CATSEQGVSEAFF

v_call: TRBV19
cdr3_aa: CASSPAGTGFTGANVLTF

v_call: TRBV6-2/TRBV6-3
cdr3_aa: CASSYRDWLQETQYF

v_call: TRBV20-1
cdr3_aa: CSATAQGWETQYF

v_call: TRBV10-3
cdr3_aa: CAISEGEKLFF

v_call: TRBV7-2
cdr3_aa: CASSFTGGSMNTEAFF

v_call: TRBV29-1
cdr3_aa: CSSQVPSGGPETQYF

v_call: TRBV27
cdr3_aa: CASSLAGEQFF

v_call: TRBV19
cdr3_aa: CASRTGGLGAFF

v_call: TRBV19
cdr3_aa: CATGLAGAEQYF

v_call: TRBV5-1
cdr3_aa: CASSSGQGYYEAFF

v_call: TRBV20-1
cdr3_aa: CSARGLSGRDNVLTF

v_call: TRBV19
cdr3_aa: CASSPLHSSYNEQFF

v_call: TRBV7-6
cdr3_aa: CASSPPGGGIEETQYF

v_call: TRBV5-5
cdr3_aa: CAWIDGQGARGYTF

v_call: TRBV2
cdr3_aa: CASRDQDNEQFF

v_call: TRBV2
cdr3_aa: CASSDSRLAGANVLTF

v_call: TRBV13
cdr3_aa: CASSLGLAGVYGYTF

v_call: TRBV4-1
cdr3_aa: CASSQDSGPGTGSRRYTF

v_call: TRBV7-2
cdr3_aa: CASSLSGRANEHF

v_call: TRBV20-1
cdr3_aa: CSASLLGQTNTGELFF

v_call: TRBV27
cdr3_aa: CASSSTGQNYEQYF